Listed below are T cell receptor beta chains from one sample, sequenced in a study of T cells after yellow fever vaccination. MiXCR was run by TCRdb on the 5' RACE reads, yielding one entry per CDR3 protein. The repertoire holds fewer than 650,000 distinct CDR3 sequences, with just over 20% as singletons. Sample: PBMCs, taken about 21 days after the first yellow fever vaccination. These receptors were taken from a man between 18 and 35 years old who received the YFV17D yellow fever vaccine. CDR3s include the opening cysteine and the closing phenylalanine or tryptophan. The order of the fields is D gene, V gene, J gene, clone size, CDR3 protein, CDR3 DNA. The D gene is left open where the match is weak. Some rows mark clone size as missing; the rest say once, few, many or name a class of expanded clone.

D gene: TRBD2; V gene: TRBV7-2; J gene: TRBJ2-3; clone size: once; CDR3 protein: CASRGLAGSADTQYF; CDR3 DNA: TGTGCCAGCAGGGGACTAGCGGGGAGCGCAGATACGCAGTATTTT
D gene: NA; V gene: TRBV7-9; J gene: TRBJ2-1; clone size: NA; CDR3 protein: CASSREWGWQFF; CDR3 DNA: TGTGCCAGCAGCCGCGAGTGGGGGTGGCAGTTCTTC
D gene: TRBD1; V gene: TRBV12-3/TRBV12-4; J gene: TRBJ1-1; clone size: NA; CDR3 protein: CASSRRDRATEAFF; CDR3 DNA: TGTGCCAGCAGCCGACGGGACAGGGCAACTGAAGCTTTCTTT
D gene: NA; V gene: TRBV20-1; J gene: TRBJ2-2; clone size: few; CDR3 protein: CSASKPLGTGELFF; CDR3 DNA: TGCAGTGCTAGTAAGCCTCTGGGAACCGGGGAGCTGTTTTTT
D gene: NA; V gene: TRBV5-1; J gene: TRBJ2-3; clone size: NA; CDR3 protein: CASSRASDTQYF; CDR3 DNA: TGCGCCAGCAGCCGGGCGTCAGATACGCAGTATTTT
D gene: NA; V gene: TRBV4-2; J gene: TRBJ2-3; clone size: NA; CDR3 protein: CASSHFEEHVTDTQYF; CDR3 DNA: TGTGCCAGCAGCCATTTTGAGGAGCACGTCACAGATACGCAGTATTTT
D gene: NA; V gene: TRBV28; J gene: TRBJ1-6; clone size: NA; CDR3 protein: CASLRSSSYNSPLHF; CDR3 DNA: TGTGCCAGCTTGAGGTCCAGCTCCTATAATTCACCCCTCCACTTT
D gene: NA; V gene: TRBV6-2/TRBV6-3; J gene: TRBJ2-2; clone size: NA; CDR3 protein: CASSYPIGDSYTGELFF; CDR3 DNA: TGTGCCAGCAGTTACCCGATCGGGGACTCCTACACCGGGGAGCTGTTTTTT
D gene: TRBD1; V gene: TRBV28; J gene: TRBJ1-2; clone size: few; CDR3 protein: CASSVSTGGFGYTF; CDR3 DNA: TGTGCCAGCAGTGTGTCGACAGGGGGCTTTGGCTACACCTTC
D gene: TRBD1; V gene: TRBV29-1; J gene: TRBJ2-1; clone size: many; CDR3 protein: CSHRDRGRNEQFF; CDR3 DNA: TGCAGCCACCGGGACAGGGGAAGGAATGAGCAGTTCTTC
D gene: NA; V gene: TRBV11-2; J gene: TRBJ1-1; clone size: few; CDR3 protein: CASSLVGLDTEAFF; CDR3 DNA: TGTGCCAGCAGCTTAGTCGGGCTAGACACTGAAGCTTTCTTT
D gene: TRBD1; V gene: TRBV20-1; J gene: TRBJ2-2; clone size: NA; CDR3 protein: CSAVQGAGTGELFF; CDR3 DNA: TGCAGTGCGGTCCAGGGGGCGGGCACCGGGGAGCTGTTTTTT
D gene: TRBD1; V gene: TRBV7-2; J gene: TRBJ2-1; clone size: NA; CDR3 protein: CASSRQGQSYNEQFF; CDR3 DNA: TGTGCCAGCAGCAGACAGGGTCAGTCCTACAATGAGCAGTTCTTC
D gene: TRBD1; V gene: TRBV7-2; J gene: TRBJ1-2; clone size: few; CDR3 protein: CASSIGQEGGGYTF; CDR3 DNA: TGTGCCAGCAGCATCGGACAGGAGGGTGGTGGCTACACCTTC
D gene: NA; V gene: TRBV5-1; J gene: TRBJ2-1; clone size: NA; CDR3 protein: CASSLEAGHEQFF; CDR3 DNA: TGCGCCAGCAGCTTGGAGGCGGGACATGAGCAGTTCTTC
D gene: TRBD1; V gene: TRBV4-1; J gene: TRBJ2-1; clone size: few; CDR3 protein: CASSQTGLDEQFF; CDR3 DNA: TGCGCCAGCAGCCAGACAGGGTTGGATGAGCAGTTCTTC
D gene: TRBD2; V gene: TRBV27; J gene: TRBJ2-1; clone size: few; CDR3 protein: CASSFERGGIYEQFF; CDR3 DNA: TGTGCCAGCAGTTTCGAGCGGGGGGGCATCTATGAGCAGTTCTTC
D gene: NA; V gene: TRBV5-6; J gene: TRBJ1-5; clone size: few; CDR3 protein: CASSQTGVGQPQHF; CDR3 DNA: TGTGCCAGCAGCCAGACCGGGGTGGGGCAGCCCCAGCATTTT
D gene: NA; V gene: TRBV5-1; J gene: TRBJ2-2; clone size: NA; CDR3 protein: CASLPTRGGANTGELFF; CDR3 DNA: TGCGCCAGCCTCCCAACGAGGGGGGGGGCGAACACCGGGGAGCTGTTTTTT
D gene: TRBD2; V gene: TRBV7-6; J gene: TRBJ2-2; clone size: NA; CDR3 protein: CASSLLAGHTGELFF; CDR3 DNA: TGTGCCAGCAGCTTACTAGCGGGGCACACCGGGGAGCTGTTTTTT
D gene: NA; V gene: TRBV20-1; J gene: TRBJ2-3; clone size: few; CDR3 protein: CSARGGSTQYF; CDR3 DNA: TGCAGTGCGAGAGGGGGAAGTACGCAGTATTTT
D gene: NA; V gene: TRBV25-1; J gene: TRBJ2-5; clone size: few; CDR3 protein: CASSGSGTTSETQYF; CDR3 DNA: TGTGCCAGCAGTGGCTCCGGGACCACGTCTGAGACCCAGTACTTC